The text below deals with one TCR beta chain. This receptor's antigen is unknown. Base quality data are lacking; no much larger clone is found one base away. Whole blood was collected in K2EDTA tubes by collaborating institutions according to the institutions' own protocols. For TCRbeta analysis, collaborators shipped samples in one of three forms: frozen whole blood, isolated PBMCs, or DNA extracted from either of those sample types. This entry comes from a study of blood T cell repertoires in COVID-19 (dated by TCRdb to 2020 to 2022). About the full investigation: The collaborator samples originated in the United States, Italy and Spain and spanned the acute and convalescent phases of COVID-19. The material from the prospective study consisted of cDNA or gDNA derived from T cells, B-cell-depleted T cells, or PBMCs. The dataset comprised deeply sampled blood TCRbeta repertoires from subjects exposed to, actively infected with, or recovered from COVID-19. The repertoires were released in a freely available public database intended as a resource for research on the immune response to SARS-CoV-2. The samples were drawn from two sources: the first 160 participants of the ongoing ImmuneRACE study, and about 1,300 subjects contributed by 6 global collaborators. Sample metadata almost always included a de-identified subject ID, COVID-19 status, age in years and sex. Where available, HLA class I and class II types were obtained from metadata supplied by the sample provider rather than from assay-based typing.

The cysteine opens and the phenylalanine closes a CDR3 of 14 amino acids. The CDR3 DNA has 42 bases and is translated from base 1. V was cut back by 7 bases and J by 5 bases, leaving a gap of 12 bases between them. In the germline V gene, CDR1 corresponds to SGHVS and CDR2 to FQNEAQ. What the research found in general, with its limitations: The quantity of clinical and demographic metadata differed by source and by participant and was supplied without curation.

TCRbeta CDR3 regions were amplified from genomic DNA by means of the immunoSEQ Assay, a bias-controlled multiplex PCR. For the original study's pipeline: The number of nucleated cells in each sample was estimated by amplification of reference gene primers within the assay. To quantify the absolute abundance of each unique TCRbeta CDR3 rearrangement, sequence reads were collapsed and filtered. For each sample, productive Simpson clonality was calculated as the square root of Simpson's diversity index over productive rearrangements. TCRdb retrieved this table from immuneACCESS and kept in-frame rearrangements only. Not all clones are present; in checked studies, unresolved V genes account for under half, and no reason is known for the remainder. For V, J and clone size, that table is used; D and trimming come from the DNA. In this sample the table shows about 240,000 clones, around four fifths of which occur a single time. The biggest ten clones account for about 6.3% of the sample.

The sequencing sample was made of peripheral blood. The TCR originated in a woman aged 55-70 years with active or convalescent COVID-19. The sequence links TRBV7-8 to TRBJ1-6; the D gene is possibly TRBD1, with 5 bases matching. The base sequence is TGTGCCAGCACCTTGCTGACAGATAATTCACCCCTCCACTTT. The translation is CASTLLTDNSPLHF.